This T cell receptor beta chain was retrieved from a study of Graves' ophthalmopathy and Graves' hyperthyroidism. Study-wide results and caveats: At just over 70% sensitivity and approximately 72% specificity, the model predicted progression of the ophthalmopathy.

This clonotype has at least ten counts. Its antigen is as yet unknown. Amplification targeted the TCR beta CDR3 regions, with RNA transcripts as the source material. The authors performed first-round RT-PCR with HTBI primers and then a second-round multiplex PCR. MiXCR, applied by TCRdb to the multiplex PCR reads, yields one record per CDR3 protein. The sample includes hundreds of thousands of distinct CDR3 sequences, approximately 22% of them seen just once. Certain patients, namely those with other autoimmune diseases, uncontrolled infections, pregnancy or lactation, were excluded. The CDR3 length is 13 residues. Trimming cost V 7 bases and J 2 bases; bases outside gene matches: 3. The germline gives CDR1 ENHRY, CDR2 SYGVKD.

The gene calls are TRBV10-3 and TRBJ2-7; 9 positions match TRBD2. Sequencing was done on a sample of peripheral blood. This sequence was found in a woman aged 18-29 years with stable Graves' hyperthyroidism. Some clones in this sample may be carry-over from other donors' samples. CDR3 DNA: TGTGCCATCAACAGCGGGGGGACCTACGAGCAGTACTTC. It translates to CAINSGGTYEQYF.